A selection of T cell receptor beta chains follows, all from one sample in a study of vaccination effects on CD4 cells after COVID-19. No antigen is known for these receptors. Sequencing was performed with immunoSEQ multiplex PCR; in TCRdb, only in-frame clones are kept and a portion is missing. The sample lists 20,000 or so clones; more than 70% were seen once. This specimen consisted of CD4+ T cells from PBMCs cultured with HCoV-229E spike peptides, obtained after COVID-19 vaccination. The receptors come from a human donor who received a COVID-19 vaccine. Each CDR3 is given with its conserved first and last residue. Each record gives: clone size, J gene, D gene, V gene, CDR3 protein, CDR3 DNA. A D gene is named only where the DNA matches it firmly. Clone sizes are given selectively: once, few, many, or a class where the clone is expanded.

clone_size: few
j_call: TRBJ1-6
d_call: .
v_call: TRBV27
cdr3_aa: CASSWRDTNSPLHF
cdr3_nt: TGTGCCAGCAGCTGGCGGGACACTAATTCACCCCTCCACTTT

clone_size: .
j_call: TRBJ2-5
d_call: TRBD1
v_call: TRBV27
cdr3_aa: CASSLWSGTAEETQYF
cdr3_nt: TGTGCCAGCAGTTTATGGTCCGGGACAGCCGAAGAGACCCAGTACTTC

clone_size: few
j_call: TRBJ2-7
d_call: TRBD2
v_call: TRBV6-2/TRBV6-3
cdr3_aa: CASSLGLAGYYEQYF
cdr3_nt: TGTGCCAGCAGTTTGGGACTAGCGGGATATTACGAGCAGTACTTC

clone_size: .
j_call: TRBJ2-1
d_call: .
v_call: TRBV27
cdr3_aa: CASAPRDLPGNEQFF
cdr3_nt: TGTGCCTCCGCCCCGCGGGACCTGCCCGGCAATGAGCAGTTCTTC

clone_size: .
j_call: TRBJ2-1
d_call: .
v_call: TRBV4-1
cdr3_aa: CASSRTSRYGNEQFF
cdr3_nt: TGCGCCAGCAGCCGAACTAGCAGGTATGGGAATGAGCAGTTCTTC

clone_size: .
j_call: TRBJ2-7
d_call: .
v_call: TRBV6-5
cdr3_aa: CASTLWTDYYEQYF
cdr3_nt: TGTGCCAGCACCCTATGGACAGATTACTACGAGCAGTACTTC

clone_size: .
j_call: TRBJ1-5
d_call: .
v_call: TRBV30
cdr3_aa: CAWSTGTGEPQHF
cdr3_nt: TGTGCCTGGTCCACAGGGACGGGGGAGCCCCAGCATTTT

clone_size: .
j_call: TRBJ2-5
d_call: .
v_call: TRBV18
cdr3_aa: CASCPDLWETQYF
cdr3_nt: TGTGCCAGCTGCCCGGACTTATGGGAGACCCAGTACTTC

clone_size: .
j_call: TRBJ2-1
d_call: TRBD2
v_call: TRBV19
cdr3_aa: CASRGLAHSYNEQFF
cdr3_nt: TGTGCCAGTAGGGGACTAGCGCACTCCTACAATGAGCAGTTCTTC

clone_size: .
j_call: TRBJ2-6
d_call: .
v_call: TRBV20-1
cdr3_aa: CSASPGSNGANVLTF
cdr3_nt: TGCAGTGCTAGTCCAGGGAGTAATGGGGCCAACGTCCTGACTTTC

clone_size: .
j_call: TRBJ1-3
d_call: TRBD1
v_call: TRBV12-5
cdr3_aa: CASGETGLRGNTIYF
cdr3_nt: TGTGCTAGTGGTGAGACAGGGCTGCGTGGAAACACCATATATTTT

clone_size: .
j_call: TRBJ1-2
d_call: TRBD1
v_call: TRBV4-1
cdr3_aa: CASSQVYGQGYGYTF
cdr3_nt: TGCGCCAGCAGCCAAGTTTATGGACAGGGGTATGGCTACACCTTC

clone_size: .
j_call: TRBJ1-2
d_call: .
v_call: TRBV27
cdr3_aa: CASRPPAAYGYTF
cdr3_nt: TGTGCCAGCAGACCCCCCGCAGCTTATGGCTACACCTTC

clone_size: .
j_call: TRBJ2-7
d_call: TRBD1
v_call: TRBV7-7
cdr3_aa: CASSPGQGVSYEQYF
cdr3_nt: TGTGCCAGCAGCCCAGGGCAGGGGGTATCCTACGAGCAGTACTTC

clone_size: .
j_call: TRBJ1-4
d_call: .
v_call: TRBV30
cdr3_aa: CAWRKTTRGEKLFF
cdr3_nt: TGTGCCTGGAGAAAGACCACGAGGGGTGAAAAACTGTTTTTT

clone_size: .
j_call: TRBJ1-2
d_call: .
v_call: TRBV19
cdr3_aa: CASISGRGSYGYTF
cdr3_nt: TGTGCCAGTATATCAGGGAGAGGCAGCTATGGCTACACCTTC

clone_size: .
j_call: TRBJ2-5
d_call: .
v_call: TRBV11-2
cdr3_aa: CASSLGGRQETQYF
cdr3_nt: TGTGCCAGCAGCTTAGGGGGCCGACAAGAGACCCAGTACTTC

clone_size: .
j_call: TRBJ2-1
d_call: .
v_call: TRBV6-5
cdr3_aa: CASYDRSSYNEQFF
cdr3_nt: TGTGCCAGCTATGACAGGAGCTCCTACAATGAGCAGTTCTTC

clone_size: .
j_call: TRBJ1-2
d_call: TRBD1
v_call: TRBV6-4
cdr3_aa: CASSDVGTGGRGYTF
cdr3_nt: TGTGCCAGCAGTGACGTTGGGACAGGGGGCAGGGGCTACACCTTC

clone_size: .
j_call: TRBJ1-5
d_call: .
v_call: TRBV6-1
cdr3_aa: CASSAPAGYSNQPQHF
cdr3_nt: TGTGCCAGCAGTGCGCCTGCAGGGTATAGCAATCAGCCCCAGCATTTT

clone_size: .
j_call: TRBJ1-6
d_call: .
v_call: TRBV30
cdr3_aa: CALSSYNSPLHF
cdr3_nt: TGTGCCTTGAGCTCCTATAATTCACCCCTCCACTTT

clone_size: once
j_call: TRBJ2-5
d_call: .
v_call: TRBV3-1/TRBV3-2
cdr3_aa: CASSLRGYGTQYF
cdr3_nt: TGTGCCAGCAGCCTACGGGGCTACGGGACCCAGTACTTC

clone_size: .
j_call: TRBJ2-3
d_call: TRBD2
v_call: TRBV2
cdr3_aa: CAFPRLSGGDTQYF
cdr3_nt: TGTGCCTTCCCTCGGCTTTCCGGGGGGGATACGCAGTATTTT

clone_size: .
j_call: TRBJ2-3
d_call: TRBD2
v_call: TRBV2
cdr3_aa: CASSDAIGGTSGGLTTDTQYF
cdr3_nt: TGTGCCAGCAGTGACGCCATTGGTGGGACTAGCGGGGGGCTTACCACAGATACGCAGTATTTT

clone_size: .
j_call: TRBJ1-6
d_call: .
v_call: TRBV14
cdr3_aa: CASSQESVNSPLHF
cdr3_nt: TGTGCCAGCAGCCAAGAGTCGGTTAATTCACCCCTCCACTTT

clone_size: .
j_call: TRBJ1-1
d_call: TRBD1
v_call: TRBV6-5
cdr3_aa: CASSFRGPMNTEAFF
cdr3_nt: TGTGCCAGCAGTTTCAGGGGGCCTATGAACACTGAAGCTTTCTTT

clone_size: .
j_call: TRBJ2-3
d_call: TRBD2
v_call: TRBV7-9
cdr3_aa: CASSFSGGAGDTQYF
cdr3_nt: TGTGCCAGCAGCTTTAGCGGGGGGGCGGGCGATACGCAGTATTTT

clone_size: .
j_call: TRBJ1-2
d_call: .
v_call: TRBV12-5
cdr3_aa: CASGPGHFYGYTF
cdr3_nt: TGTGCTAGTGGTCCGGGACACTTCTATGGCTACACCTTC

clone_size: .
j_call: TRBJ2-7
d_call: .
v_call: TRBV15
cdr3_aa: CATSRGDTSSYEQYF
cdr3_nt: TGTGCCACCAGCAGAGGTGATACAAGCTCCTACGAGCAGTACTTC

clone_size: .
j_call: TRBJ2-3
d_call: .
v_call: TRBV4-1
cdr3_aa: CASHNSQGYTDTQYF
cdr3_nt: TGCGCCAGCCATAACTCCCAGGGATACACAGATACGCAGTATTTT

clone_size: .
j_call: TRBJ2-7
d_call: .
v_call: TRBV24-1
cdr3_aa: CATSEGVGSYEQYF
cdr3_nt: TGTGCCACCAGTGAAGGAGTTGGTTCCTACGAGCAGTACTTC

clone_size: .
j_call: TRBJ2-7
d_call: TRBD1
v_call: TRBV7-9
cdr3_aa: CASSLRQGTPEQYF
cdr3_nt: TGTGCCAGCAGCCTCCGACAGGGGACACCTGAGCAGTACTTC

clone_size: .
j_call: TRBJ1-1
d_call: TRBD1
v_call: TRBV5-1
cdr3_aa: CASSLRQGAFGTEAFF
cdr3_nt: TGCGCCAGCAGCTTGAGACAGGGGGCATTTGGGACTGAAGCTTTCTTT

clone_size: .
j_call: TRBJ2-1
d_call: TRBD2
v_call: TRBV6-2/TRBV6-3
cdr3_aa: CASSYGVGLAGVYEQFF
cdr3_nt: TGTGCCAGCAGTTACGGGGTGGGTCTAGCGGGAGTGTATGAGCAGTTCTTC

clone_size: .
j_call: TRBJ1-1
d_call: .
v_call: TRBV18
cdr3_aa: CASSPPGARGNTEAFF
cdr3_nt: TGTGCCAGCTCACCTCCAGGGGCCCGAGGGAACACTGAAGCTTTCTTT

clone_size: .
j_call: TRBJ2-1
d_call: TRBD2
v_call: TRBV7-2
cdr3_aa: CASRPRGLAGNEQFF
cdr3_nt: TGTGCCAGCAGACCCCGGGGACTAGCGGGCAATGAGCAGTTCTTC

clone_size: .
j_call: TRBJ1-3
d_call: .
v_call: TRBV3-1/TRBV3-2
cdr3_aa: CASSQVSPGGRRSSGNTIYF
cdr3_nt: TGTGCCAGCAGCCAAGTCTCACCCGGGGGGCGTCGTTCCTCTGGAAACACCATATATTTT

clone_size: .
j_call: TRBJ2-3
d_call: TRBD2
v_call: TRBV18
cdr3_aa: CASSQQKGTSGGNTQYF
cdr3_nt: TGTGCCAGCTCACAACAAAAGGGGACTAGCGGGGGAAATACGCAGTATTTT

clone_size: few
j_call: TRBJ1-2
d_call: .
v_call: TRBV2
cdr3_aa: CASIRETRVETF
cdr3_nt: TGTGCCAGCATTAGAGAGACCCGAGTAGAGACCTTC

clone_size: .
j_call: TRBJ2-5
d_call: TRBD2
v_call: TRBV19
cdr3_aa: CASSSSGGIQETQYF
cdr3_nt: TGTGCCAGTAGTAGTAGCGGGGGGATCCAAGAGACCCAGTACTTC

clone_size: .
j_call: TRBJ2-3
d_call: .
v_call: TRBV7-2
cdr3_aa: CASSLVGVTDTQYF
cdr3_nt: TGTGCCAGCAGCTTAGTCGGGGTCACAGATACGCAGTATTTT

clone_size: .
j_call: TRBJ2-2
d_call: TRBD2
v_call: TRBV2
cdr3_aa: CAIRGSGTSGTGELFF
cdr3_nt: TGTGCCATACGAGGTTCAGGGACTAGCGGCACCGGGGAGCTGTTTTTT